The following is a T cell receptor (beta chain) sequence with its context. Per the original methods: Reference gene primer amplification in the assay estimated nucleated cell counts. Libraries were prepared by immunoSEQ multiplex PCR; TCRdb keeps only in-frame clonotypes and omits some of them. D and trimming were read from the DNA, whereas the V and J calls and clone size are those reported in that table. The sample includes approximately 120,000 clones, roughly 81% of them seen just once. The CDR3 totals 14 residues. Trimming removed 7 bases from V and 0 bases from J; junction bases left unmatched: 1. Germline CDR1 reads KGHDR; CDR2 reads SFDVKD. This record belongs to a study of blood T cell repertoires in COVID-19. Study-wide context: T cells, B-cell-depleted T cells, or PBMCs supplied cDNA or gDNA.

The origin of this receptor is a human donor in a cohort sampled during active COVID-19. The rearrangement joins TRBV24-1 to TRBJ1-5; 8 nucleotides match TRBD1. Sequencing used peripheral blood. The CDR3 region has the DNA TGTGCCACCAGCACAGGGGGTAGCAATCAGCCCCAGCATTTT. This translates into CATSTGGSNQPQHF.